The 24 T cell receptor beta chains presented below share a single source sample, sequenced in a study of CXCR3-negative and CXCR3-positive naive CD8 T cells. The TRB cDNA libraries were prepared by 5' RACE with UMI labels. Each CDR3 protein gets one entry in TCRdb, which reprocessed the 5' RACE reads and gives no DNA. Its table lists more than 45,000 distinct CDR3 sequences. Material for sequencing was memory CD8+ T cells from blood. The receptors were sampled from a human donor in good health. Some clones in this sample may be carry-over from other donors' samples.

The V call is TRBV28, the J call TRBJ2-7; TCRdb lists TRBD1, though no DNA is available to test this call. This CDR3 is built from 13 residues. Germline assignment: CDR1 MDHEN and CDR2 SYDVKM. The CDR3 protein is CASSLPRYDEQYF.

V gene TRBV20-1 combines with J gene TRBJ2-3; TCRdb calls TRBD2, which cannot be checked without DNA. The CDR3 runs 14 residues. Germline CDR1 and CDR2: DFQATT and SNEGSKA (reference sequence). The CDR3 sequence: CSASLAGGGDTQYF.

CDR3 loop: CASSQGRGNIQYF. The V and J genes are TRBV5-6 and TRBJ2-4; the TCRdb call, TRBD1, lacks DNA for checking. CDR3 length: 13 amino acids. Germline CDR1 and CDR2: SGHDT and YYEEEE.

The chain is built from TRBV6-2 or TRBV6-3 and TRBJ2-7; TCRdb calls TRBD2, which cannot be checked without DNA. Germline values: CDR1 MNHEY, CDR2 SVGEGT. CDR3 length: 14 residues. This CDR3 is CASSYSSGPIEQYF.

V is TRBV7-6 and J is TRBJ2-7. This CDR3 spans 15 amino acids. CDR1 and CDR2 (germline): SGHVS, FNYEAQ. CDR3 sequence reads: CASSLVDGSSYEQYF.

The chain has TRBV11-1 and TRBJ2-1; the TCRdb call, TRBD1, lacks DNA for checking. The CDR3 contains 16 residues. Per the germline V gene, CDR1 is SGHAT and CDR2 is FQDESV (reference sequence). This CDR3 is CASSLARFRAYNEQFF.

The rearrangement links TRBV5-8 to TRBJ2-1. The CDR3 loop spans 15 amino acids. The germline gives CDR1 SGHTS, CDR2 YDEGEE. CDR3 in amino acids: CASSLELVRSDEQFF.

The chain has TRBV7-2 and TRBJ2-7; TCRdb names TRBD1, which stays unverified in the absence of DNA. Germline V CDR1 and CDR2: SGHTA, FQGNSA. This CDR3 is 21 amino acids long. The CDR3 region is CASSLEDLREATGVSHYEQYF.

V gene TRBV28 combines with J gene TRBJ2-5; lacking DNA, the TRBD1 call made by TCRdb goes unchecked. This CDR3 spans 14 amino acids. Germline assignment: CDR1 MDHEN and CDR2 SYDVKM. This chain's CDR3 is CASQNNRVRETQYF.

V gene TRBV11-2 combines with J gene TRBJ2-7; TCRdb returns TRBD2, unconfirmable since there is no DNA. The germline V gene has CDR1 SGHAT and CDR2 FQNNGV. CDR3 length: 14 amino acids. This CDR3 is CASSGTSGGHEQYF.

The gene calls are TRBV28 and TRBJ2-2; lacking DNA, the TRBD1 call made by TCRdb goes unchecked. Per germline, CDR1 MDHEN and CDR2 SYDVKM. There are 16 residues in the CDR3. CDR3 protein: CASRTTTGIVTGELFF.

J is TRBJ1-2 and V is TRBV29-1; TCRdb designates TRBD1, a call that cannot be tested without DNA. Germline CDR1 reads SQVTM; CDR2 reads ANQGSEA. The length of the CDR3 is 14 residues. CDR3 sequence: CSVEDELGGYGYTF.

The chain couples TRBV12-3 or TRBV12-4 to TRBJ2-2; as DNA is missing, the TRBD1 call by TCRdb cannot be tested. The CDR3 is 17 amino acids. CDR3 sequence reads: CASSPPSAGSDTGELFF.

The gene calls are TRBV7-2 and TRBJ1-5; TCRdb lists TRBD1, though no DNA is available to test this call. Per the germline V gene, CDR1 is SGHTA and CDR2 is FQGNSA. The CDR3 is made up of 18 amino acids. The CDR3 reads CASSLGDRGSGNNQPQHF.

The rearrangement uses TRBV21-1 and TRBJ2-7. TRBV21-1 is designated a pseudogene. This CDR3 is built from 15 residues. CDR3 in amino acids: CASGRSYTSSYEQYF.

CDR3 loop: CASSDSGSGANVLTF. The chain recombines TRBV6-4 with TRBJ2-6. Germline V gene sequence: CDR1 MRHNA, CDR2 SNTAGT. The CDR3 has 15 residues.

The CDR3 here is CASSFRVGSYGYTF. This chain uses TRBV5-6 with TRBJ1-2. CDR1 and CDR2 (germline): SGHDT, YYEEEE. CDR3 length equals 14 residues.

The CDR3 reads CASSSLGGLGELFF. The chain carries TRBV11-3 and TRBJ2-2; no DNA is available, so the TRBD2 call from TCRdb remains unchecked. The CDR3 covers 14 residues. Germline V lookup: CDR1 SGHNT, CDR2 YENEEA.

The CDR3: CSAPRAYGYTF. The chain couples TRBV29-1 to TRBJ1-2. This CDR3 is built from 11 residues. Germline V lookup: CDR1 SQVTM, CDR2 ANQGSEA.

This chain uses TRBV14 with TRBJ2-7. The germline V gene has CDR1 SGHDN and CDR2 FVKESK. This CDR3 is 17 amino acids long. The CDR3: CASSQEGAAWPSYEQYF.

The CDR3 loop is CASSYSTAGTGELFF. This chain connects TRBV6-5 to TRBJ2-2; TCRdb returns TRBD2, unconfirmable since there is no DNA. The CDR3 loop spans 15 amino acids. Germline loops: CDR1 MNHEY, CDR2 SVGAGI.

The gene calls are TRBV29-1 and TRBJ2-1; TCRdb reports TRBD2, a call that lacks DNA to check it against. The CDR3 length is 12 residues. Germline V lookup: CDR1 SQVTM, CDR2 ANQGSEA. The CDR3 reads CSAPHRDNEQFF.

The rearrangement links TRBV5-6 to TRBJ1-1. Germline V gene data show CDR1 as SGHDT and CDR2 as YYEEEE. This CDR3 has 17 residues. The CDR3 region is CASSLDRELTLNTEAFF.

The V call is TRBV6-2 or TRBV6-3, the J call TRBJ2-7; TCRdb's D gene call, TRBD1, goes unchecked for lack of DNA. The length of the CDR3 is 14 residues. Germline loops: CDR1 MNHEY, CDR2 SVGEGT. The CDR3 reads CASSPLVPPNEQYF.